The 5 T cell receptor beta chains below were found in one sample sequenced in a study of siplizumab effects on memory and regulatory T cells. Clones were sequenced by immunoSEQ multiplex PCR, and TCRdb holds only the in-frame ones, with some missing. This sample carries approximately 75,000 clones, around 93% of them seen once, and the ten largest clones take around 5%. Sample: CD8+ T cells sorted from blood. The source is a human donor in good health.

DNA of the CDR3: TGTGCCAGTAGTTGGACAGTTAGTGAGCAGTTCTTC. Residues: CASSWTVSEQFF. The rearrangement uses TRBV19 and TRBJ2-1; D is possibly TRBD1 (6 bases). CDR1 LNHDA and CDR2 SQIVND come from the germline V gene (reference sequence). The CDR3 sequence is 12 residues long. V gave up 5 bases and J gave up 9 bases, with 11 bases separating them.

This chain links TRBV27 with TRBJ1-2; D is unclear. The CDR3 length is 14 residues. Germline values: CDR1 MNHEY, CDR2 SMNVEV (reference sequence). V dropped 0 bases and J dropped 0 bases, with 5 bases sitting between them. CDR3 nucleotide sequence: TGTGCCAGCAGTTTATCCGGCACTAACTATGGCTACACCTTC. Translation gives CASSLSGTNYGYTF.

The CDR3 sequence: CASSLAGPNTEAFF. The CDR3 nucleotides read TGTGCCAGCAGCTTGGCGGGCCCTAACACTGAAGCTTTCTTT. This chain uses TRBV5-6 with TRBJ1-1; D is unclear. Germline-derived CDR1 and CDR2 are SGHDT and YYEEEE. V lost 0 bases and J 2 bases, leaving 8 bases between the germline ends. This CDR3 spans 14 amino acids.

This sequence joins TRBV6-5 and TRBJ2-5; D unclear. V gave up 0 bases and J gave up 3 bases, with 14 bases separating them. CDR1 is MNHEY and CDR2 is SVGAGI in the germline V gene. The CDR3 contains 16 residues. The CDR3 region has the DNA TGTGCCAGCAGTTACTCGAAATGGCTGGGTGAAGAGACCCAGTACTTC. Translation: CASSYSKWLGEETQYF.

The V and J genes are TRBV29-1 and TRBJ2-1, with TRBD2 matching over 8 bases. Germline-derived CDR1 and CDR2 are SQVTM and ANQGSEA. With 1 base clipped from V and 7 bases from J, the junction kept 0 bases outside the gene matches. The CDR3 is 12 amino acids. CDR3 DNA sequence: TGCAGCGTTGAAGCGGGGGGGAATGAGCAGTTCTTC. This gives the protein CSVEAGGNEQFF.